The following is a TCR beta chain sequence with its context. Its antigen is unidentified. The investigators reverse transcribed all of the isolated RNA, so they sequenced expressed TCRB transcripts. For naive, central memory and regulatory T cell samples, reads averaged about 3.7 million. Data came from immunoSEQ multiplex PCR; TCRdb stores just in-frame clones and leaves some out. This table holds more than 250,000 clones, less than 30% found once. CDR1 is MNHEY, CDR2 SMNVEV, per germline (reference sequence). The junction had 4 bases not matched to a gene; V was cut back by 2 bases and J by 3 bases. CDR3 size: 15 residues. The data originate from a study of beta chain features in type 1 diabetes. Findings of the study overall: Within each of all four CD4+ subsets, Type 1 diabetes patients had TCRB CDR3s that were moderately but significantly shorter. Sequencing from cDNA could over-represent high-TCR-expressing cells. Patients and controls would share equally any PCR tilt toward shorter templates.

Per donor, one heparinised blood draw averaged approximately 120 mL. The chain has TRBV27 and TRBJ2-3, with 8 bases that match TRBD2. Material: naive CD4+ T cells from blood. The TCR was taken from a woman in her twenties or thirties with type 1 diabetes. CDR3 residues: CASSLKAGGTDTQYF. The CDR3 DNA sequence: TGTGCCAGCAGTTTAAAGGCGGGAGGTACAGATACGCAGTATTTT.